The clone carrying this TCR beta chain is medium-sized. Its matching antigen is unknown. This CDR3 is built from 15 residues. From germline, CDR1 is SGDLS and CDR2 YYNGEE. J lost 2 bases, V lost 4 bases, and 6 bases had no gene match. The record originates from a study of type 1 regulatory T cells. TCRdb fed the reads into MiXCR, producing one record per CDR3 protein. Of 25,000 or so distinct CDR3 sequences listed, roughly 50% are singletons. This clonotype was obtained from a human donor in good health. Material: cultured T cells, either the whole culture or a sorted T cell fraction (not recorded which). The V gene is TRBV9, the J gene TRBJ2-3; TRBD1 matches at 8 bases. The CDR3 is CASSPEGQVTDTQYF. The DNA of the CDR3 is TGTGCCAGCAGCCCCGAGGGACAGGTCACAGATACGCAGTATTTT.